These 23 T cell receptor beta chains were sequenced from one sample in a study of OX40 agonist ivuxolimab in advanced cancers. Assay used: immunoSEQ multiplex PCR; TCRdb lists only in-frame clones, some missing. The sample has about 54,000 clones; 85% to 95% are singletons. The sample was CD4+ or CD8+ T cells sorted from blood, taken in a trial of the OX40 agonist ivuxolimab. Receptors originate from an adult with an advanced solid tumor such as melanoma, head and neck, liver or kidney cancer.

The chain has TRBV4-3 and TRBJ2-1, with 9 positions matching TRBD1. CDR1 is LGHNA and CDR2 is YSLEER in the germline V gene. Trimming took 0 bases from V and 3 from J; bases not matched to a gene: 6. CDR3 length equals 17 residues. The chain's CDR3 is CASSQDWDRVFYNEQFF. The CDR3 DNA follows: TGCGCCAGCAGCCAAGATTGGGACAGGGTATTCTACAATGAGCAGTTCTTC.

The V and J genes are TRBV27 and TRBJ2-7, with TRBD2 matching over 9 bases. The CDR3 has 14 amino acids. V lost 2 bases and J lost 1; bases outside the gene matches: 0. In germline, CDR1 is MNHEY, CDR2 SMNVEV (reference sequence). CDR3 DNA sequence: TGTGCCAGCAGTTTACTAGCGGGATCCTACGAGCAGTACTTC. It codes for CASSLLAGSYEQYF.

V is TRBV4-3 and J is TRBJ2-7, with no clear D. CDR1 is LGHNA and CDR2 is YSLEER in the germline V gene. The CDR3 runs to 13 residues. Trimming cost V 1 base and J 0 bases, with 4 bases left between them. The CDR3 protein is CASSQGASYEQYF. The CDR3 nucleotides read TGCGCCAGCAGCCAAGGGGCCTCCTACGAGCAGTACTTC.

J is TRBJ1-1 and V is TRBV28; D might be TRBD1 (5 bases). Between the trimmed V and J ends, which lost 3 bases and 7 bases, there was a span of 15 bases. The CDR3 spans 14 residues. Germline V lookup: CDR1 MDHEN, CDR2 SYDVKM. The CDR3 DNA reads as TGTGCCAGCAGTTTCGGTGGGGCGTATAATGAAGCTTTCTTT. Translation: CASSFGGAYNEAFF. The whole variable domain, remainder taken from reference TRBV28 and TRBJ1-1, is DVKVTQSSRYLVKRTGEKVFLECVQDMDHENMFWYRQDPGLGLRLIYFSYDVKMKEKGDIPEGYSVSREKKERFSLILESASTNQTSMYLCASSFGGAYNEAFFGQGTRLTVV.

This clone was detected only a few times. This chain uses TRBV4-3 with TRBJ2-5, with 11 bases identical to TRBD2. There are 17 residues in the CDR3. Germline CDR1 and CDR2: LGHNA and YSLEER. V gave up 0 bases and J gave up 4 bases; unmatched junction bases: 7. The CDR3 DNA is TGCGCCAGCAGCCAAGAGAAGACTAGCGGGGATGGAGAGACCCAGTACTTC. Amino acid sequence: CASSQEKTSGDGETQYF.

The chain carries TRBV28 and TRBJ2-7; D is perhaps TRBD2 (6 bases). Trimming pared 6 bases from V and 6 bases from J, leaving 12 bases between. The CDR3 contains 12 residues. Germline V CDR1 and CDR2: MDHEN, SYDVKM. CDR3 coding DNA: TGTGCCAGCAGAGAGGAGGGTTCCGAGCAGTACTTC. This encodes CASREEGSEQYF.

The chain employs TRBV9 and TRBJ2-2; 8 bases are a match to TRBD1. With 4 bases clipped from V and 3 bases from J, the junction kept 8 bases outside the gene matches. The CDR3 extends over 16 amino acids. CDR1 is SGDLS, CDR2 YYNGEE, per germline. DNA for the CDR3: TGTGCCAGCAGCTTAAACCCGGACAGGGACACCGGGGAGCTGTTTTTT. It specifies CASSLNPDRDTGELFF. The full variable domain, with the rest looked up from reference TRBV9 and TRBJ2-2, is DSGVTQTPKHLITATGQRVTLRCSPRSGDLSVYWYQQSLDQGLQFLIQYYNGEERAKGNILERFSAQQFPDLHSELNLSSLELGDSALYFCASSLNPDRDTGELFFGEGSRLTVL.

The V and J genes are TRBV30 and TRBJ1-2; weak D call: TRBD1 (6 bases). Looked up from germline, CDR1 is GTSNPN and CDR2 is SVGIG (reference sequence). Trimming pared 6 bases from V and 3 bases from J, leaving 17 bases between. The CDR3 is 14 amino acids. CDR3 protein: CACPIRGAYYGYTF. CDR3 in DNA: TGTGCCTGCCCAATAAGGGGGGCTTACTATGGCTACACCTTC.

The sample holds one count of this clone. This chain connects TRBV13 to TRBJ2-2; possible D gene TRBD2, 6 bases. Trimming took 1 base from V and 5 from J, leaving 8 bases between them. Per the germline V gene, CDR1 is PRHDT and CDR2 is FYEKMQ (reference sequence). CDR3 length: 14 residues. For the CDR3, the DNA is TGTGCCAGCAGCTTAGCGGGAGTGACCGGGGAGCTGTTTTTT. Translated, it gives CASSLAGVTGELFF.

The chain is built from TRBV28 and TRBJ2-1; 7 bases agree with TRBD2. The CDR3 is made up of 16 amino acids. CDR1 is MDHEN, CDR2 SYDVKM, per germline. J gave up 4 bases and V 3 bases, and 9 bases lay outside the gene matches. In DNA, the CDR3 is TGTGCCAGCAGTTTTACAGCGGGACCCCCTTACAATGAGCAGTTCTTC. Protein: CASSFTAGPPYNEQFF.

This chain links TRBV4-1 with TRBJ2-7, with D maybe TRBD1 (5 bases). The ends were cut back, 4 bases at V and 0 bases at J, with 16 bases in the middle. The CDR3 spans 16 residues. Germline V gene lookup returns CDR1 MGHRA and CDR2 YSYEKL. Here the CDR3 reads CASSLVAMDTSYEQYF. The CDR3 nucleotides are TGCGCCAGCAGCCTAGTTGCAATGGACACCTCCTACGAGCAGTACTTC.

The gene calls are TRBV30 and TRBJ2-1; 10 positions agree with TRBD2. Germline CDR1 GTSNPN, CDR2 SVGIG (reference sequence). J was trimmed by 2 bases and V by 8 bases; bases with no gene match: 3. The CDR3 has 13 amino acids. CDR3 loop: CAGLADTYNEQFF. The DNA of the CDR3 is TGTGCCGGACTAGCGGACACCTACAATGAGCAGTTCTTC. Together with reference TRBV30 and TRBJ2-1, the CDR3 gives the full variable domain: SQTIHQWPATLVQPVGSPLSLECTVEGTSNPNLYWYRQAAGRGLQLLFYSVGIGQISSEVPQNLSASRPQDRQFILSSKKLLLSDSGFYLCAGLADTYNEQFFGPGTRLTVL.

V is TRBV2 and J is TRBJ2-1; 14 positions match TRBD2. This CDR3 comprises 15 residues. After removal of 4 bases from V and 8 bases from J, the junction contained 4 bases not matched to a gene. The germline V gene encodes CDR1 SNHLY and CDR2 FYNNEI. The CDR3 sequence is CASSGLAGGLDEQFF. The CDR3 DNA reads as TGTGCCAGCAGTGGACTAGCGGGGGGGCTCGATGAGCAGTTCTTC.

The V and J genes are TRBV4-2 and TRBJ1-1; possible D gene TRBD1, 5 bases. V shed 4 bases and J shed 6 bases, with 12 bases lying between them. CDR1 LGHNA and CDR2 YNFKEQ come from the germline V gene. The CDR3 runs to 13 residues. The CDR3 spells CASSLGQGAEAFF. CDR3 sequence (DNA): TGTGCCAGCAGCCTCGGGCAGGGAGCTGAAGCTTTCTTT.

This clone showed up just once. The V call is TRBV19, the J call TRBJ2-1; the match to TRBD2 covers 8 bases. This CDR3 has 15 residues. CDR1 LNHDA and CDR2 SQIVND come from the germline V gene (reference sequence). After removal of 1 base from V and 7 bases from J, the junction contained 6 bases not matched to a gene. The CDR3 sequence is CASSIAGGPRNEQFF. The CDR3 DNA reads TGTGCCAGTAGTATAGCGGGAGGGCCAAGGAATGAGCAGTTCTTC.

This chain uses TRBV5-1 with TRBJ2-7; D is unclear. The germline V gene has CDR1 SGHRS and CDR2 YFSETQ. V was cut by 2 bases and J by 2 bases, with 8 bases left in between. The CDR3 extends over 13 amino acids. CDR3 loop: CASSFSGPYEQYF. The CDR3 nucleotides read TGCGCCAGCAGCTTTTCAGGACCCTACGAGCAGTACTTC.

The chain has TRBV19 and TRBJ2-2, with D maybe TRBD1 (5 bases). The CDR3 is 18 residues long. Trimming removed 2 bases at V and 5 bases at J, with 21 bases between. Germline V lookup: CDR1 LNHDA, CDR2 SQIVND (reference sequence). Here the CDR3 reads CASSIKQDVLVETGELFF. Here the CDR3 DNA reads TGTGCCAGTAGTATAAAACAGGACGTACTCGTGGAGACCGGGGAGCTGTTTTTT.

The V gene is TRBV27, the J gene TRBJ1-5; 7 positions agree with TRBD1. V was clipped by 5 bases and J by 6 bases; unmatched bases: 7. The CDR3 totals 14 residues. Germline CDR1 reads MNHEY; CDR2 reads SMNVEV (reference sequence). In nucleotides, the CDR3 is TGTGCCAGCAGTCTACAGGGGCCGGGTCAGCCCCAGCATTTT. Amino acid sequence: CASSLQGPGQPQHF.

In DNA, the CDR3 is TGTGCCAGCAGCTTACCGCGGGACCTAGGTTACGAGCAGTACTTC. Its protein product is CASSLPRDLGYEQYF. The rearrangement links TRBV11-2 to TRBJ2-5, with D perhaps matching TRBD2 (6 bases). Judging by the DNA end, TRBJ2-7 fits better; the J call may be wrong. Germline CDR1 reads SGHAT; CDR2 reads FQNNGV. The CDR3 is made up of 15 amino acids.

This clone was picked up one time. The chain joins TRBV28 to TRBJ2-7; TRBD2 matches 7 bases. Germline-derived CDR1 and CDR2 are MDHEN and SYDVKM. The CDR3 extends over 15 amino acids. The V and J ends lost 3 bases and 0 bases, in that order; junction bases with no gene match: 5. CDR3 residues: CASSFEREDSYEQYF. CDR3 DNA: TGTGCCAGCAGTTTTGAGCGGGAAGACTCCTACGAGCAGTACTTC.

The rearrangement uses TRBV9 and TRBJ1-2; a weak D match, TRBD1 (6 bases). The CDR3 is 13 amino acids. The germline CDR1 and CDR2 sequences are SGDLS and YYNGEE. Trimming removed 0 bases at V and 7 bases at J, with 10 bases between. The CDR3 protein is CASSVDRDIGYTF. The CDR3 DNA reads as TGTGCCAGCAGCGTAGACCGGGACATTGGCTACACCTTC.

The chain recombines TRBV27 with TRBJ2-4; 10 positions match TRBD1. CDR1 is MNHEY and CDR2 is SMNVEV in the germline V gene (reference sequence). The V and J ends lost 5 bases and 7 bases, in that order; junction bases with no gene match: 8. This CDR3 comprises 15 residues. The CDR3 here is CASSARQGAWNIQYF. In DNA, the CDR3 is TGTGCCAGCAGTGCCCGACAGGGGGCTTGGAACATTCAGTACTTC.

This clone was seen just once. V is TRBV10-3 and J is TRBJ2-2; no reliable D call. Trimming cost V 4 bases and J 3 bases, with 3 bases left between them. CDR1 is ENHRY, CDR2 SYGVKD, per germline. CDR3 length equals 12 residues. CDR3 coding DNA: TGTGCCATCAGTGGGGACACCGGGGAGCTGTTTTTT. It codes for CAISGDTGELFF.